The entry that follows covers one TCR beta chain sequence. These data originate in a study of shared T cell receptors in the human thymus. CDR3 length: 16 amino acids. Trimming cost V 1 base and J 1 base, with 14 bases left between them. In germline, CDR1 is SGHDN, CDR2 FVKESK. Measured with immunoSEQ multiplex PCR; TCRdb has only the in-frame clones, and not every one. The sample includes hundreds of thousands of clones, more than 75% of them seen just once. These sequences were also reported in another study, on human thymus T cells. From that report: Corrective surgery for congenital heart defects was being performed on the healthy Finnish infants who served as donors. From resections taken during corrective heart surgery, the thymus tissue was obtained. What appeared biased in thymic and blood repertoires was the usage of V and J genes.

The receptor was derived from a boy under two years old with a congenital heart defect. This chain uses TRBV14 with TRBJ2-7; no reliable D call. The sequenced sample was thymocytes. Here the CDR3 reads CASSQVAHSYSYEQYF. The CDR3 DNA follows: TGTGCCAGCAGCCAAGTAGCCCACTCCTATTCCTACGAGCAGTACTTC.